Below, 27 T cell receptor beta chains from the same sample are listed, as sequenced in a study of blood T cell repertoires in COVID-19. The data were produced by immunoSEQ multiplex PCR, yet TCRdb's version contains in-frame clones alone and is incomplete. The sample includes about 50,000 clones, roughly 90% seen only once; the top ten take roughly 2%. The material sequenced was peripheral blood. Receptors originate from a human donor in a cohort sampled during active COVID-19.

The V gene is TRBV6-2 or TRBV6-3, the J gene TRBJ1-5, with 8 bases that match TRBD1. Unmatched junction bases numbered 3, after V lost 1 base and J lost 1 base. Germline V gene data show CDR1 as MNHEY and CDR2 as SVGEGT. The CDR3 contains 16 residues. The CDR3 sequence: CASSYWTGNSNQPQHF. The CDR3 DNA is TGTGCCAGCAGTTACTGGACAGGGAACAGCAATCAGCCCCAGCATTTT.

J is TRBJ2-5 and V is TRBV24-1, with no clear D. V lost 4 bases and J lost 5, with 10 bases in between. The CDR3 loop spans 13 amino acids. The germline V gene has CDR1 KGHDR and CDR2 SFDVKD. CDR3: CATSDPPRETQYF. CDR3 nucleotides: TGTGCCACCAGTGACCCCCCCCGGGAGACCCAGTACTTC.

The V call is TRBV5-1, the J call TRBJ2-3, with 12 bases aligning to TRBD2. The CDR3 has 16 amino acids. The germline CDR1 and CDR2 sequences are SGHRS and YFSETQ. V dropped 3 bases and J dropped 1; count of bases not matched to a gene: 3. The CDR3 reads CASSSRLAGGTDTQYF. As DNA, the CDR3 is TGCGCCAGCAGCTCAAGACTAGCGGGGGGCACAGATACGCAGTATTTT.

The chain uses TRBV28 and TRBJ1-2, with D tentatively TRBD1 (6 bases). In germline, CDR1 is MDHEN, CDR2 SYDVKM. V was pared by 5 bases and J by 6 bases, with 19 bases between. The CDR3 is 15 amino acids. In nucleotides, the CDR3 is TGTGCCAGCAGTCCCCGAAGGGGGAGTTTAAATGGCTACACCTTC. Protein: CASSPRRGSLNGYTF.

The V and J genes are TRBV27 and TRBJ2-3, with TRBD2 matching over 13 bases. CDR1 MNHEY and CDR2 SMNVEV come from the germline V gene (reference sequence). The CDR3 is 14 residues long. The trim removed 5 bases at V and 6 bases at J, leaving 2 bases unmatched. The CDR3 region is CASSRTSGSDTQYF. In DNA, the CDR3 is TGTGCCAGCAGTCGGACTAGCGGGAGCGATACGCAGTATTTT.

This sequence joins TRBV30 and TRBJ2-7, with 14 bases fitting TRBD2. Germline-derived CDR1 and CDR2 are GTSNPN and SVGIG (reference sequence). The CDR3 loop spans 16 amino acids. V trimming: 5 bases; J trimming: 9 bases; junction bases outside the gene matches: 15. CDR3 DNA sequence: TGTGCCTGGGGCTCTTTGGGACTAGCGGGAGCGACGGGGCAGTACTTC. This sequence encodes CAWGSLGLAGATGQYF.

The chain has TRBV6-2 or TRBV6-3 and TRBJ2-1; tentative D call: TRBD2 (5 bases). The CDR3 consists of 13 residues. Germline V gene lookup returns CDR1 MNHEY and CDR2 SVGEGT. Trimming removed 0 bases from V and 7 bases from J, with 7 bases in between. The CDR3 DNA follows: TGTGCCAGCAGTTACTCACGGGGAAATGAGCAGTTCTTC. Its translation: CASSYSRGNEQFF.

The chain joins TRBV18 to TRBJ2-3; the match to TRBD2 covers 11 bases. This CDR3 has 16 amino acids. From germline, CDR1 is KGHSH and CDR2 LQKENI. Trimming removed 0 bases from V and 2 bases from J; junction bases left unmatched: 1. CDR3 protein: CASSPPGLADTDTQYF. Here the CDR3 DNA reads TGTGCCAGCTCACCACCGGGACTAGCGGACACAGATACGCAGTATTTT.

The chain employs TRBV3-1 (or the pseudogene TRBV3-2) and TRBJ2-2; 9 bases match TRBD1. J gave up 4 bases and V 4 bases, and 7 bases lay outside the gene matches. The CDR3 contains 16 residues. The germline V gene has CDR1 LGHDT and CDR2 YNNKEL (reference sequence). Written as DNA, the CDR3 is TGTGCCAGCAGCCGACTGACAGGGGGGACCACCGGGGAGCTGTTTTTT. This encodes CASSRLTGGTTGELFF.

This clone turned up a few times. The chain joins TRBV27 to TRBJ1-1; possibly TRBD1 for D (6 bases). In germline, CDR1 is MNHEY, CDR2 SMNVEV (reference sequence). The CDR3 spans 14 residues. V dropped 5 bases and J dropped 0 bases, with 10 bases sitting between them. CDR3 nucleotides: TGTGCCAGCAGTCCGTACAGGGTGAACACTGAAGCTTTCTTT. Encoded protein: CASSPYRVNTEAFF.

This clone was picked up a small number of times. The chain links TRBV6-5 to TRBJ2-7; maybe TRBD1 (5 bases). The ends were cut back, 4 bases at V and 12 bases at J, with 19 bases in the middle. Germline V lookup: CDR1 MNHEY, CDR2 SVGAGI. This CDR3 spans 13 amino acids. The DNA for the CDR3 is TGTGCCAGCAGTTCCCTTCTAGGGGCGAGCCGGTACTTC. Translating gives CASSSLLGASRYF.

The V call is TRBV18, the J call TRBJ1-4; D unclear. Germline loops: CDR1 KGHSH, CDR2 LQKENI. This CDR3 is 15 amino acids long. V shed 6 bases and J shed 2 bases, with 13 bases lying between them. CDR3 protein: CASSSAGSTNEKLFF. The CDR3 DNA reads as TGTGCCAGCTCCTCCGCTGGCAGTACTAATGAAAAACTGTTTTTT.

V and J are TRBV28 and TRBJ1-6; 8 bases line up with TRBD1. The V gene end was trimmed by 6 bases and the J gene end by 6 bases; junction bases not matched to a gene: 31. Germline V CDR1 and CDR2: MDHEN, SYDVKM. The CDR3 length is 23 residues. The CDR3 coding sequence is TGTGCCAGCAGGCAAAGTCCGGACAGGGCAAAAAGCTCGACCGGCTCGATTAATTCACCCCTCCACTTT. Translating gives CASRQSPDRAKSSTGSINSPLHF.

The chain's CDR3 is CASSVDGEAKNIQYF. As DNA, the CDR3 is TGTGCCAGCAGCGTAGACGGGGAAGCCAAAAACATTCAGTACTTC. The chain joins TRBV9 to TRBJ2-4; the D gene is possibly TRBD2 (5 bases). The CDR3 is made up of 15 amino acids. V was clipped by 0 bases and J by 0 bases, with 7 bases between them. Germline CDR1 SGDLS, CDR2 YYNGEE.

The rearrangement links TRBV29-1 to TRBJ2-1; no firm D call. Trimming took off 7 bases at V and 0 bases at J, with 16 bases between the two ends. The CDR3 contains 15 residues. The germline V gene encodes CDR1 SQVTM and CDR2 ANQGSEA. The CDR3 protein is CSANSDGFSYNEQFF. The CDR3 DNA reads as TGCAGCGCTAATTCAGACGGGTTCTCCTACAATGAGCAGTTCTTC.

The chain combines TRBV5-4 with TRBJ2-3, with 9 bases fitting TRBD2. Germline loops: CDR1 SGHNT, CDR2 YYREEE (reference sequence). The ends lost 2 bases at V and 4 bases at J; junction bases unmatched: 5. The CDR3 has 15 residues. Written as DNA, the CDR3 is TGTGCCAGCAGCTTCGGCGGGAGGGCCTCAGATACGCAGTATTTT. Residues: CASSFGGRASDTQYF.

The chain has TRBV19 and TRBJ1-2, with 9 bases lining up with TRBD1. This CDR3 region has 17 residues. V shed 7 bases and J 0 bases; nucleotides not matched to a gene: 12. Germline V lookup: CDR1 LNHDA, CDR2 SQIVND (reference sequence). The CDR3 nucleotides read TGTGCCAGTACCCCCGGGACAGGGTATGGTTCTAACTATGGCTACACCTTC. The encoded protein is CASTPGTGYGSNYGYTF.

The J gene is TRBJ1-2, the V gene TRBV5-4; 9 bases fit TRBD1. CDR1 is SGHNT and CDR2 is YYREEE in the germline V gene (reference sequence). J gave up 8 bases and V 3 bases, and 14 bases lay outside the gene matches. This CDR3 comprises 16 residues. CDR3 amino acids: CASSYRDRESYLGYTF. In DNA form, the CDR3 reads TGTGCCAGCAGCTACCGGGACAGGGAATCCTATCTAGGCTACACCTTC. Based on the CDR3 plus reference TRBV5-4 and TRBJ1-2, the full variable domain is ETGVTQSPTHLIKTRGQQVTLRCSSQSGHNTVSWYQQALGQGPQFIFQYYREEENGRGNFPPRFSGLQFPNYSSELNVNALELDDSALYLCASSYRDRESYLGYTFGSGTRLTVV.

The chain has TRBV18 and TRBJ1-5; possibly TRBD1 for D (6 bases). V gave up 3 bases and J gave up 6 bases, with 12 bases separating them. The CDR3 is 14 amino acids. Germline-derived CDR1 and CDR2 are KGHSH and LQKENI. The CDR3 DNA sequence: TGTGCCAGCTCACCGGCGGGGGCGGTTCAGCCCCAGCATTTT. Encoded protein: CASSPAGAVQPQHF.

This chain connects TRBV6-5 to TRBJ2-7; perhaps TRBD1 as D (6 bases). The V gene lost 5 bases and the J gene lost 3 bases, with 11 bases spanning the gap. CDR3 length: 13 residues. Germline CDR1 and CDR2: MNHEY and SVGAGI. The CDR3 sequence: CASSPRQDYEQYF. For the CDR3, the DNA is TGTGCCAGCAGTCCCCGACAGGACTACGAGCAGTACTTC.

The chain combines TRBV7-9 with TRBJ1-1; D call uncertain. V gave up 4 bases and J gave up 7 bases, with 19 bases separating them. The CDR3 runs 15 residues. Germline CDR1 is SEHNR and CDR2 is FQNEAQ (reference sequence). The CDR3 DNA sequence: TGTGCCAGCAGCTCGACCCGTCGAGCGAGACTTGAAGCTTTCTTT. This sequence encodes CASSSTRRARLEAFF.

This chain connects TRBV30 to TRBJ1-4; TRBD1 matches at 7 bases. Germline values: CDR1 GTSNPN, CDR2 SVGIG (reference sequence). With 0 bases clipped from V and 1 base from J, the junction kept 8 bases outside the gene matches. This CDR3 has 17 residues. CDR3 bases: TGTGCCTGGAGTGTGGGCGGAAGGGGGCGAACTAATGAAAAACTGTTTTTT. Residues: CAWSVGGRGRTNEKLFF.

The J gene is TRBJ2-7, the V gene TRBV9; 14 bases are shared with TRBD2. CDR1 is SGDLS and CDR2 is YYNGEE in the germline V gene. The CDR3 is 17 residues long. The V gene end was trimmed by 4 bases and the J gene end by 5 bases; junction bases not matched to a gene: 11. The CDR3 DNA sequence: TGTGCCAGCAGCCCAGTGGGACTAGCGGGAGTAAGGGACGAGCAGTACTTC. This encodes CASSPVGLAGVRDEQYF.

This chain connects TRBV21-1 to TRBJ2-7; the tabulated D call, TRBD1, remains unverified against the DNA. TRBV21-1 is deemed a pseudogene. This CDR3 is 16 amino acids long. The CDR3 loop reads CASSKKKDRGDYEQYF. The DNA of the CDR3 is TGTGCCAGCAGCAAAAAAAAGGACAGAGGTGACTACGAGCAGTACTTC.

This chain links TRBV5-1 with TRBJ1-6; possible D gene TRBD1, 5 bases. Trimming shortened V by 0 bases and J by 10 bases, and 14 bases separated the two germline ends. In germline, CDR1 is SGHRS, CDR2 YFSETQ. The CDR3 spans 15 residues. The CDR3 reads CASSLAAGSGSPLHF. The CDR3 coding sequence is TGCGCCAGCAGCTTGGCGGCAGGGTCGGGCTCACCCCTCCACTTT. Filled out from reference TRBV5-1 and TRBJ1-6, the complete variable domain reads KAGVTQTPRYLIKTRGQQVTLSCSPISGHRSVSWYQQTPGQGLQFLFEYFSETQRNKGNFPGRFSGRQFSNSRSEMNVSTLELGDSALYLCASSLAAGSGSPLHFGNGTRLTVT.

V gene TRBV10-3 combines with J gene TRBJ1-5; TRBD1 agrees at 7 bases. CDR1 and CDR2 from the germline V gene are ENHRY and SYGVKD. The CDR3 length is 15 residues. The trim removed 4 bases at V and 7 bases at J, leaving 10 bases unmatched. The CDR3 bases are TGTGCCATCAGTGCAGGTGACAGGGTTCCCCAGCCCCAGCATTTT. It yields the protein CAISAGDRVPQPQHF.

This sequence joins TRBV7-9 and TRBJ1-1; D remains unclear. V lost 3 bases to trimming and J lost 5 bases, with 7 bases between them. Germline CDR1 SEHNR, CDR2 FQNEAQ (reference sequence). The CDR3 contains 12 residues. This CDR3 reads CASSFSGTEAFF. DNA for the CDR3: TGTGCCAGCAGCTTTTCCGGGACTGAAGCTTTCTTT.